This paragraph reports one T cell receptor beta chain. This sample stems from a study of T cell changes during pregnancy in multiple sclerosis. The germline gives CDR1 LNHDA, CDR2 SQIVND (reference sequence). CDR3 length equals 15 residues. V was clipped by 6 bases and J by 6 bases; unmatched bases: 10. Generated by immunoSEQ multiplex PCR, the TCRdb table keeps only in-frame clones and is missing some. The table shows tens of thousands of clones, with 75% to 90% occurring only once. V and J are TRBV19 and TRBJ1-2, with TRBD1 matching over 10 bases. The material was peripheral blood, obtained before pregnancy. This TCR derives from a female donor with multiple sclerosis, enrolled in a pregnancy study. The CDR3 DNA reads TGTGCCAGTAGCCCCCATGGGACAGGGGTTAATGGCTACACCTTC. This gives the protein CASSPHGTGVNGYTF.